This T cell receptor beta chain came from a study of shared clonotypes between healthy human individuals. Concerning this clone: Its target is not known.

The naive CD8 subset, CD45RO-negative cells positively selected for CCR7, excluded terminally differentiated effector memory CD45RA+ cells. Findings of the study overall: There were few donors, and this limited the genetic and exposure-history diversity represented. Four donors shared approximately 5% of their naive CD4 clonotypes.

Trimming removed 2 bases at V and 0 bases at J, with 10 bases between. From germline, CDR1 is LNHDA and CDR2 SQIVND (reference sequence). The CDR3 sequence is 15 residues long. Method: immunoSEQ multiplex PCR; TCRdb's copy keeps in-frame clones and lacks some. The profile shows around 560,000 clones, around 95% of them singletons. Sequencing was performed on naive CD8+ T cells sorted from blood. This sequence joins TRBV19 and TRBJ1-1, with a weak D call TRBD1 (6 bases). This clonotype was obtained from a young woman in good health. CDR3: CASSISGTMNTEAFF. CDR3 in DNA: TGTGCCAGTAGTATATCGGGGACAATGAACACTGAAGCTTTCTTT.